Following are 21 T cell receptor beta chains from one sample sequenced in a study of blood T cell repertoires in COVID-19. Libraries were prepared by immunoSEQ multiplex PCR; TCRdb keeps only in-frame clonotypes and omits some of them. The data hold 360,000 or so clones, with around 89% observed a single time. The sample consisted of peripheral blood. Receptors were obtained from a young man with active or convalescent COVID-19.

The chain joins TRBV7-3 to TRBJ2-1, with 8 bases identical to TRBD1. The CDR3 runs to 14 residues. Germline CDR1 is SGHTA and CDR2 is FQGTGA. V gave up 5 bases and J gave up 9 bases; unmatched junction bases: 9. CDR3 bases: TGTGCCAGCAGCCTAAACGGACAGGGAGGTGAGCAGTTCTTC. Residues: CASSLNGQGGEQFF.

The chain carries TRBV3-1 (or the pseudogene TRBV3-2) and TRBJ2-7; weak D call: TRBD1 (6 bases). V gave up 3 bases and J gave up 6 bases, with 21 bases separating them. The CDR3 runs 16 residues. CDR1 and CDR2 (germline): LGHDT, YNNKEL (reference sequence). The CDR3 DNA reads TGTGCCAGCAGCCAGGACCGGGACAATCGGGTCTCCGAGCAGTACTTC. This translates into CASSQDRDNRVSEQYF.

The chain uses TRBV3-1 (or the pseudogene TRBV3-2) and TRBJ1-6; TRBD1 might be the D (6 bases). Germline V gives CDR1 LGHDT, CDR2 YNNKEL (reference sequence). The CDR3 has 12 amino acids. With 6 bases removed from V and 9 bases from J, the gap between germline ends came to 9 bases. CDR3 protein: CASRRGGSPLHF. CDR3 in DNA: TGTGCCAGCAGAAGGGGGGGTTCACCCCTCCACTTT.

V gene TRBV2 combines with J gene TRBJ1-1; TRBD1 agrees at 7 bases. V shed 7 bases, J shed 4 bases, and the junction held 3 bases outside the gene matches. The CDR3 is 12 amino acids. Germline V gene lookup returns CDR1 SNHLY and CDR2 FYNNEI. The CDR3 sequence: CASKRTGTEAFF. CDR3 bases: TGTGCCAGCAAGAGGACAGGCACTGAAGCTTTCTTT.

The rearrangement uses TRBV2 and TRBJ1-2, with 7 bases fitting TRBD1. CDR1 is SNHLY, CDR2 FYNNEI, per germline. The junction had 6 bases not matched to a gene; V was cut back by 1 base and J by 4 bases. The CDR3 spans 15 residues. CDR3 DNA: TGTGCCAGCAGTGAAGATCCGGGGGACAGCTATGGCTACACCTTC. Protein sequence: CASSEDPGDSYGYTF.

V usage is TRBV10-3 and J usage is TRBJ1-1; TRBD1 is a possible D gene (5 bases). Trimming shortened V by 1 base and J by 5 bases, and 14 bases separated the two germline ends. Looked up from germline, CDR1 is ENHRY and CDR2 is SYGVKD. The CDR3 spans 15 residues. The CDR3 nucleotides are TGTGCCATCAGTGAGTTTCAGGGTGTGATGACTGAAGCTTTCTTT. It specifies CAISEFQGVMTEAFF.

This chain links TRBV4-1 with TRBJ1-1; weak D call: TRBD1 (5 bases). CDR1 and CDR2 from the germline V gene are MGHRA and YSYEKL. This CDR3 comprises 15 residues. V was clipped by 4 bases and J by 2 bases, with 14 bases between them. The DNA of the CDR3 is TGCGCCAGCAGCCTCGGGACTGGCAGTAACACTGAAGCTTTCTTT. Translated, it gives CASSLGTGSNTEAFF.

In its sample, this clone was seen once. The chain links TRBV28 to TRBJ1-2, with TRBD1 matching 7 bases. This CDR3 region has 15 residues. V lost 8 bases to trimming and J lost 0 bases; unmatched junction nucleotides: 9. Germline-derived CDR1 and CDR2 are MDHEN and SYDVKM. The CDR3 DNA is TGTGCCAGCGGAGGACAGGTTTTCCCTAACTATGGCTACACCTTC. Residues: CASGGQVFPNYGYTF.

This chain links TRBV18 with TRBJ1-4; D is perhaps TRBD1 (6 bases). The CDR3 runs 14 residues. The V gene's germline CDR1 is KGHSH and CDR2 LQKENI. The V end was cut by 0 bases, the J end by 8 bases, with 10 bases between. The CDR3 region is CASSPPTGREKLFF. In DNA form, the CDR3 reads TGTGCCAGCTCACCACCTACAGGGCGCGAAAAACTGTTTTTT.

This clone was seen once. The chain uses TRBV9 and TRBJ1-6; D is ambiguous. The CDR3 sequence is 14 residues long. V lost 4 bases to trimming and J lost 9 bases, with 14 bases between them. CDR1 is SGDLS, CDR2 YYNGEE, per germline. The CDR3 is CASSPGSRASPLHF. In DNA form, the CDR3 reads TGTGCCAGCAGCCCGGGAAGTAGGGCTTCACCCCTCCACTTT.

This chain links TRBV15 with TRBJ2-5; 8 bases agree with TRBD2. Trimming removed 2 bases from V and 4 bases from J; junction bases left unmatched: 3. Germline assignment: CDR1 LNHNV and CDR2 YYDKDF (reference sequence). This CDR3 has 14 residues. This chain's CDR3 is CATSRLSGGETQYF. The CDR3 coding sequence is TGTGCCACCAGCAGACTCAGCGGGGGAGAGACCCAGTACTTC.

The chain uses TRBV5-1 and TRBJ2-2; TRBD2 matches 12 bases. J was trimmed by 6 bases and V by 5 bases; bases with no gene match: 8. Germline assignment: CDR1 SGHRS and CDR2 YFSETQ. This CDR3 has 16 residues. The CDR3 region is CASRLALAGGPGELFF. The DNA of the CDR3 is TGCGCCAGCAGGCTGGCCCTAGCGGGGGGGCCCGGGGAGCTGTTTTTT.

This clone has only a few counts. The CDR3 loop reads CASSLDPGVPNQPQHF. Here the CDR3 DNA reads TGCGCCAGCAGCTTGGATCCGGGGGTCCCCAATCAGCCCCAGCATTTT. The genes are TRBV5-1 and TRBJ1-5, with D perhaps matching TRBD1 (5 bases). Trimming cost V 0 bases and J 3 bases, with 13 bases left between them. CDR1 is SGHRS and CDR2 is YFSETQ in the germline V gene. The CDR3 spans 16 residues. Full variable domain (remainder filled in from reference TRBV5-1 and TRBJ1-5): KAGVTQTPRYLIKTRGQQVTLSCSPISGHRSVSWYQQTPGQGLQFLFEYFSETQRNKGNFPGRFSGRQFSNSRSEMNVSTLELGDSALYLCASSLDPGVPNQPQHFGDGTRLSIL.

V is TRBV18 and J is TRBJ2-1, with unresolved D. The CDR3 is made up of 13 amino acids. Trimming cost V 2 bases and J 6 bases, with 8 bases left between them. Germline loops: CDR1 KGHSH, CDR2 LQKENI. CDR3 DNA: TGTGCCAGCTCACCAATAACAGCCAATGAGCAGTTCTTC. As protein: CASSPITANEQFF.

The chain couples TRBV13 to TRBJ1-2, with D hard to call. Deletions cut 3 bases from V and 0 bases from J, with 5 bases between. This CDR3 contains 13 residues. Germline assignment: CDR1 PRHDT and CDR2 FYEKMQ (reference sequence). The CDR3 sequence: CASSLDSNYGYTF. CDR3 coding DNA: TGTGCCAGCAGCTTGGACTCTAACTATGGCTACACCTTC.

This rearrangement joins TRBV5-1 to TRBJ1-4, with a tentative D call TRBD1 (6 bases). CDR1 and CDR2 from the germline V gene are SGHRS and YFSETQ. V was pared by 5 bases and J by 3 bases, with 20 bases between. This CDR3 has 17 residues. In nucleotides, the CDR3 is TGCGCCAGCAGGCAGGGACTACTCCCAGGGGCTAATGAAAAACTGTTTTTT. Protein product: CASRQGLLPGANEKLFF.

This clone was recorded a few times. The chain recombines TRBV28 with TRBJ1-6; the match to TRBD1 covers 8 bases. CDR1 is MDHEN, CDR2 SYDVKM, per germline. Losses at the gene ends were 10 bases for V and 5 bases for J; bases not matched to a gene: 10. The CDR3 consists of 15 residues. Here the CDR3 DNA reads TGTGCCACCCATTGGGGGACAGGACATAATTCACCCCTCCACTTT. Protein product: CATHWGTGHNSPLHF.

V usage is TRBV18 and J usage is TRBJ2-4, with D maybe TRBD1 (6 bases). The CDR3 length is 15 residues. Between the trimmed V and J ends, which lost 2 bases and 7 bases, there was a span of 15 bases. Germline assignment: CDR1 KGHSH and CDR2 LQKENI. CDR3 sequence reads: CASSPGQSPGNIQYF. The CDR3 region has the DNA TGTGCCAGCTCACCAGGACAGTCCCCTGGGAACATTCAGTACTTC. The variable domain in full, completed from reference TRBV18 and TRBJ2-4, reads NAGVMQNPRHLVRRRGQEARLRCSPMKGHSHVYWYRQLPEEGLKFMVYLQKENIIDESGMPKERFSAEFPKEGPSILRIQQVVRGDSAAYFCASSPGQSPGNIQYFGAGTRLSVL.

The V gene is TRBV29-1, the J gene TRBJ2-3, with D maybe TRBD2 (6 bases). CDR1 is SQVTM, CDR2 ANQGSEA, per germline. This CDR3 contains 16 residues. V was trimmed by 0 bases and J by 0 bases, leaving 13 bases between them. The CDR3 loop is CSVEDFSSASTDTQYF. The CDR3 region has the DNA TGCAGCGTTGAAGATTTTTCTAGCGCAAGCACAGATACGCAGTATTTT.

The chain has TRBV27 and TRBJ1-2, with unresolved D. Trimming shortened V by 5 bases and J by 6 bases, and 16 bases separated the two germline ends. The CDR3 consists of 14 residues. Germline CDR1 and CDR2: MNHEY and SMNVEV (reference sequence). The CDR3 bases are TGTGCCAGCAGTCCTCTAATGGACGGGGATGGCTACACCTTC. It yields the protein CASSPLMDGDGYTF.

The gene calls are TRBV5-5 and TRBJ1-1, with a weak D call TRBD1 (5 bases). Between the trimmed V and J ends, which lost 6 bases and 0 bases, there was a span of 21 bases. CDR3 length equals 17 residues. The germline V gene encodes CDR1 SGHKS and CDR2 YYEKEE (reference sequence). The CDR3 here is CASTTRRGREMNTEAFF. CDR3 in DNA: TGTGCCAGCACCACACGTAGGGGTCGAGAAATGAACACTGAAGCTTTCTTT.